Shown below are 15 T cell receptor beta chains from a single sample sequenced in a study of T cell responses to AZD1222 COVID-19 vaccine. Some clones are missing from TCRdb's copy, which holds only in-frame ones; the method was immunoSEQ multiplex PCR. The data show roughly 100,000 clones, over 75% seen once. The specimen comprised peripheral blood, sampled on day 0 of AZD1222 vaccination. The receptors shown here come from an adult in good health.

The chain links TRBV10-3 to TRBJ1-1; D gene ambiguous. Germline CDR1 is ENHRY and CDR2 is SYGVKD. The CDR3 has 14 residues. Between the trimmed V and J ends, which lost 3 bases and 6 bases, there was a span of 14 bases. The CDR3 reads CAISDEDGNPEAFF. The CDR3 bases are TGTGCCATCAGTGATGAAGACGGAAACCCTGAAGCTTTCTTT.

The CDR3: CASSQSGIYGYTF. The CDR3 DNA is TGCGCCAGCAGCCAATCTGGGATCTATGGCTACACCTTC. The chain has TRBV4-1 and TRBJ1-2; D unclear. CDR3 size: 13 residues. V was trimmed by 2 bases and J by 4 bases, leaving 8 bases between them. CDR1 and CDR2 from the germline V gene are MGHRA and YSYEKL.

This chain connects TRBV7-9 to TRBJ1-1; D not resolved. The ends were cut back, 7 bases at V and 1 base at J, with 19 bases in the middle. CDR1 and CDR2 (germline): SEHNR, FQNEAQ (reference sequence). The CDR3 is 16 amino acids. This CDR3 reads CASNAMLGGPNTEAFF. CDR3 nucleotides: TGTGCCAGCAACGCCATGTTGGGAGGGCCGAACACTGAAGCTTTCTTT.

The chain couples TRBV6-5 to TRBJ1-2; TRBD1 aligns across 7 bases. Germline assignment: CDR1 MNHEY and CDR2 SVGAGI. The CDR3 sequence is 13 residues long. Losses at the gene ends were 6 bases for V and 7 bases for J; bases not matched to a gene: 8. The CDR3 loop is CASRDTGVRGYTF. The CDR3 bases are TGTGCCAGCAGAGATACAGGGGTTCGTGGCTACACCTTC.

This chain joins TRBV18 and TRBJ2-3; D possibly corresponds to TRBD1 (7 bases). The CDR3 is 17 amino acids. The ends were cut back, 1 base at V and 6 bases at J, with 20 bases in the middle. Germline CDR1 reads KGHSH; CDR2 reads LQKENI. CDR3 protein: CASSPRGGDRITDTQYF. The CDR3 DNA is TGTGCCAGCTCACCACGAGGAGGGGACAGAATCACTGATACGCAGTATTTT. The variable domain in full, completed from reference TRBV18 and TRBJ2-3, reads NAGVMQNPRHLVRRRGQEARLRCSPMKGHSHVYWYRQLPEEGLKFMVYLQKENIIDESGMPKERFSAEFPKEGPSILRIQQVVRGDSAAYFCASSPRGGDRITDTQYFGPGTRLTVL.

V gene TRBV9 combines with J gene TRBJ2-5, with TRBD1 identical over 9 bases. Trimming at V came to 4 bases and at J to 4 bases, leaving 11 bases not matched to a gene. The germline V gene encodes CDR1 SGDLS and CDR2 YYNGEE. The CDR3 totals 16 residues. The CDR3, as DNA: TGTGCCAGCAGCTTCCGACAGGGGGAAAGAGGAGAGACCCAGTACTTC. Amino acid sequence: CASSFRQGERGETQYF. Together with reference TRBV9 and TRBJ2-5, the CDR3 gives the full variable domain: DSGVTQTPKHLITATGQRVTLRCSPRSGDLSVYWYQQSLDQGLQFLIQYYNGEERAKGNILERFSAQQFPDLHSELNLSSLELGDSALYFCASSFRQGERGETQYFGPGTRLLVL.

The V call is TRBV20-1, the J call TRBJ1-2; D not certain. Looked up from germline, CDR1 is DFQATT and CDR2 is SNEGSKA (reference sequence). V shed 3 bases and J shed 1 base, with 12 bases lying between them. This CDR3 contains 14 residues. CDR3: CSASWAAFNYGYTF. The DNA for the CDR3 is TGCAGTGCTAGTTGGGCAGCTTTTAACTATGGCTACACCTTC.

The rearrangement uses TRBV10-3 and TRBJ2-7; 8 nucleotides agree with TRBD1. This CDR3 comprises 17 residues. V shed 0 bases, J shed 5 bases, and the junction held 12 bases outside the gene matches. CDR1 is ENHRY and CDR2 is SYGVKD in the germline V gene. The CDR3 sequence is CAISESQLGTGLDEQYF. The CDR3 DNA sequence: TGTGCCATCAGTGAGTCGCAACTAGGGACAGGTCTGGACGAGCAGTACTTC.

The chain couples TRBV6-1 to TRBJ1-5; D might be TRBD1 (5 bases). The V and J ends lost 0 bases and 5 bases respectively, with 11 bases between them. Germline V gene sequence: CDR1 MNHNS, CDR2 SASEGT. This CDR3 is built from 15 residues. CDR3 protein: CASSEAYAGYQPQHF. The CDR3 coding sequence is TGTGCCAGCAGTGAAGCGTACGCAGGGTATCAGCCCCAGCATTTT.

The chain recombines TRBV6-5 with TRBJ1-1; D is perhaps TRBD1 (5 bases). With 0 bases removed from V and 5 bases from J, the gap between germline ends came to 13 bases. CDR3 length: 15 amino acids. Germline V gene data show CDR1 as MNHEY and CDR2 as SVGAGI. CDR3 bases: TGTGCCAGCAGTTACTCGATGCTGGGGGGGACTGAAGCTTTCTTT. This encodes CASSYSMLGGTEAFF.

The chain carries TRBV12-3 or TRBV12-4 and TRBJ1-2, with TRBD1 as a possible D gene (6 bases). V lost 3 bases and J 8 bases, leaving 13 bases between the germline ends. CDR3 length equals 13 residues. DNA of the CDR3: TGTGCCAGCAGTTTCCGGGGGCCGGAGGGCTACACCTTC. It translates to CASSFRGPEGYTF.

As concerns this clone: The sample holds other DNA sequences that translate to the same CDR3. The V gene is TRBV9, the J gene TRBJ1-5; D is undetermined. The germline V gene encodes CDR1 SGDLS and CDR2 YYNGEE. This CDR3 has 13 amino acids. V lost 0 bases, J lost 1 base, and 2 bases lay in between. The CDR3 region has the DNA TGTGCCAGCAGCGTAGGCAGCAATCAGCCCCAGCATTTT. Translated: CASSVGSNQPQHF.

The V and J genes are TRBV5-1 and TRBJ2-1; 11 bases map to TRBD1. The CDR3 contains 18 residues. V lost 0 bases and J lost 4; bases outside the gene matches: 9. The germline CDR1 and CDR2 sequences are SGHRS and YFSETQ. CDR3 sequence (DNA): TGCGCCAGCAGCTTGGCTGGACAGGGGGCTGGGTTGTACAATGAGCAGTTCTTC. Translated: CASSLAGQGAGLYNEQFF.

The V gene is TRBV9, the J gene TRBJ2-7; no clear D gene. The CDR3 length is 14 residues. Trimming took off 4 bases at V and 3 bases at J, with 14 bases between the two ends. CDR1 is SGDLS, CDR2 YYNGEE, per germline. The CDR3 DNA reads as TGTGCCAGCAGCCCTTCCTGGGCGCACTACGAGCAGTACTTC. Translation: CASSPSWAHYEQYF.

This chain links TRBV24-1 with TRBJ1-3, with 9 bases identical to TRBD1. The trim removed 2 bases at V and 4 bases at J, leaving 11 bases unmatched. CDR1 is KGHDR and CDR2 is SFDVKD in the germline V gene. CDR3 length: 18 residues. CDR3 bases: TGTGCCACCAGTGATTCTCCAGGGACAGGGATGGGCGGAAACACCATATATTTT. It codes for CATSDSPGTGMGGNTIYF.